These 18 T cell receptor beta chains were sequenced from one sample in a study of shared clonotypes between healthy human individuals. Method: immunoSEQ multiplex PCR; TCRdb's copy keeps in-frame clones and lacks some. The sample has 1 million to 1.3 million clones, roughly 74% seen once. The sample comprised memory CD4+ T cells from PBMCs. The subset here: CD45RA-negative fraction. Source of these receptors: a man between 18 and 35 years old in good health. Some clones in this sample may be carry-over from other donors' samples.

The CDR3 DNA sequence: TGTGCCAGCAGCGCTAGCTCCGGTAGCCGCGACGAGCAGTACTTC. It translates to CASSASSGSRDEQYF. The chain links TRBV28 to TRBJ2-7; TRBD2 might be the D (5 bases). This CDR3 comprises 15 residues. The V end lost 6 bases, the J end lost 5 bases, and 20 bases lay between the germline ends. Germline V lookup: CDR1 MDHEN, CDR2 SYDVKM.

The chain couples TRBV5-1 to TRBJ1-4; D might be TRBD1 (6 bases). Germline V lookup: CDR1 SGHRS, CDR2 YFSETQ. The CDR3 totals 14 residues. V was cut by 3 bases and J by 8 bases, with 14 bases left in between. CDR3 coding DNA: TGCGCCAGCAGCTATCAGGGGAGGGAGGAAAAACTGTTTTTT. It encodes CASSYQGREEKLFF. The variable domain in full, with the rest retrieved from reference TRBV5-1 and TRBJ1-4, is KAGVTQTPRYLIKTRGQQVTLSCSPISGHRSVSWYQQTPGQGLQFLFEYFSETQRNKGNFPGRFSGRQFSNSRSEMNVSTLELGDSALYLCASSYQGREEKLFFGSGTQLSVL.

This rearrangement joins TRBV18 to TRBJ1-2, with 11 bases aligning to TRBD1. This CDR3 spans 15 amino acids. Germline V gives CDR1 KGHSH, CDR2 LQKENI. V gave up 3 bases and J gave up 6 bases; unmatched junction bases: 6. The CDR3 spells CASSPRTGGVDGYTF. Here the CDR3 DNA reads TGTGCCAGCTCACCCCGGACAGGGGGCGTCGATGGCTACACCTTC. The variable domain in full, completed from reference TRBV18 and TRBJ1-2, reads NAGVMQNPRHLVRRRGQEARLRCSPMKGHSHVYWYRQLPEEGLKFMVYLQKENIIDESGMPKERFSAEFPKEGPSILRIQQVVRGDSAAYFCASSPRTGGVDGYTFGSGTRLTVV.

The genes are TRBV5-1 and TRBJ2-2, with D perhaps TRBD1 (5 bases). V was pared by 4 bases and J by 1 base, with 8 bases between. The CDR3 is 14 residues long. CDR1 and CDR2 (germline): SGHRS, YFSETQ. The CDR3 loop reads CASSDGQNTGELFF. The CDR3 DNA follows: TGCGCCAGCAGCGATGGACAGAACACCGGGGAGCTGTTTTTT.

Only a few counts were recorded for this clone. The rearrangement joins TRBV4-1 to TRBJ1-4, with D perhaps matching TRBD1 (6 bases). From germline, CDR1 is MGHRA and CDR2 YSYEKL. The V and J ends lost 2 bases and 7 bases respectively, with 20 bases between them. CDR3 size: 17 residues. DNA for the CDR3: TGCGCCAGCAGCCAACGGGATTTGGGGACATTGGGTGAAAAACTGTTTTTT. Protein product: CASSQRDLGTLGEKLFF.

The chain has TRBV30 and TRBJ1-2; 9 bases match TRBD1. CDR1 and CDR2 from the germline V gene are GTSNPN and SVGIG (reference sequence). V trimming: 3 bases; J trimming: 8 bases; junction bases outside the gene matches: 10. The CDR3 covers 14 residues. CDR3 in DNA: TGTGCCTGGAGGGTTTGGACAGGGGATAAAGGCTACACCTTC. Translated, it gives CAWRVWTGDKGYTF.

This chain joins TRBV9 and TRBJ1-1; D remains ambiguous. V gave up 4 bases and J gave up 2 bases, with 12 bases separating them. Germline V gene sequence: CDR1 SGDLS, CDR2 YYNGEE. This CDR3 contains 14 residues. The CDR3 loop reads CASSPTTGNTEAFF. The CDR3 nucleotides are TGTGCCAGCAGCCCAACCACCGGTAACACTGAAGCTTTCTTT. Full variable domain (missing parts from reference TRBV9 and TRBJ1-1): DSGVTQTPKHLITATGQRVTLRCSPRSGDLSVYWYQQSLDQGLQFLIQYYNGEERAKGNILERFSAQQFPDLHSELNLSSLELGDSALYFCASSPTTGNTEAFFGQGTRLTVV.

This chain connects TRBV11-3 to TRBJ2-3; 14 bases line up with TRBD2. Germline values: CDR1 SGHNT, CDR2 YENEEA. J lost 2 bases, V lost 5 bases, and 3 bases had no gene match. This CDR3 has 16 residues. The CDR3: CASSVGLAGATDTQYF. In DNA, the CDR3 is TGTGCCAGCAGCGTGGGACTAGCGGGGGCCACAGATACGCAGTATTTT.

In its sample, this clone was seen once. CDR3 residues: CASSILGTSGIPHEQYF. CDR3 in DNA: TGTGCCAGCAGTATTCTGGGGACTAGCGGGATCCCCCACGAGCAGTACTTC. The J gene is TRBJ2-7, the V gene TRBV28; 13 bases fit TRBD2. V was clipped by 5 bases and J by 5 bases; unmatched bases: 12. The V gene's germline CDR1 is MDHEN and CDR2 SYDVKM. The CDR3 length is 17 residues.

The rearrangement uses TRBV5-6 and TRBJ2-2; possible D gene TRBD2, 5 bases. This CDR3 contains 14 residues. V was pared by 0 bases and J by 7 bases, with 10 bases between. Germline assignment: CDR1 SGHDT and CDR2 YYEEEE. The CDR3: CASSLDTGNGELFF. As DNA, the CDR3 is TGTGCCAGCAGCTTGGATACGGGAAACGGGGAGCTGTTTTTT.

The J gene is TRBJ1-5, the V gene TRBV29-1; 12 bases agree with TRBD1. The germline V gene has CDR1 SQVTM and CDR2 ANQGSEA. V lost 6 bases and J lost 1; bases outside the gene matches: 10. This CDR3 spans 17 amino acids. CDR3 nucleotides: TGCAGCGTCGATCGGGACAGGGGGCAAGGAAGCAATCAGCCCCAGCATTTT. It is translated as CSVDRDRGQGSNQPQHF.

There are a few counts of this clone. This rearrangement joins TRBV2 to TRBJ2-7, with D possibly being TRBD1 (7 bases). Germline CDR1 is SNHLY and CDR2 is FYNNEI. This CDR3 region has 14 residues. V dropped 7 bases and J dropped 2 bases, with 15 bases sitting between them. Here the CDR3 reads CASTRGDWAYEQYF. The CDR3 DNA sequence: TGTGCCAGCACCAGGGGGGATTGGGCCTACGAGCAGTACTTC. Full variable domain (remainder filled in from reference TRBV2 and TRBJ2-7): EPEVTQTPSHQVTQMGQEVILRCVPISNHLYFYWYRQILGQKVEFLVSFYNNEISEKSEIFDDQFSVERPDGSNFTLKIRSTKLEDSAMYFCASTRGDWAYEQYFGPGTRLTVT.

The rearrangement uses TRBV12-5 and TRBJ2-1, with 8 bases that match TRBD2. This CDR3 has 15 residues. Germline V gene sequence: CDR1 LGHNT, CDR2 FRNRAP. The trim removed 1 base at V and 5 bases at J, leaving 4 bases unmatched. CDR3 coding DNA: TGTGCTAGTGGTTTGGGGTCGGGAGGGAACAATGAGCAGTTCTTC. It specifies CASGLGSGGNNEQFF. Drawing the rest from reference TRBV12-5 and TRBJ2-1, the complete variable domain is DARVTQTPRHKVTEMGQEVTMRCQPILGHNTVFWYRQTMMQGLELLAYFRNRAPLDDSGMPKDRFSAEMPDATLATLKIQPSEPRDSAVYFCASGLGSGGNNEQFFGPGTRLTVL.

The chain uses TRBV28 and TRBJ2-6; 8 nucleotides line up with TRBD1. The germline gives CDR1 MDHEN, CDR2 SYDVKM. Unmatched junction bases numbered 5, after V lost 5 bases and J lost 5 bases. The CDR3 is 15 residues long. CDR3 amino acids: CASSPRGQRANVLTF. The CDR3 region has the DNA TGTGCCAGCAGTCCCAGGGGGCAGAGGGCCAACGTCCTGACTTTC. Supplemented by reference TRBV28 and TRBJ2-6, the full variable domain reads DVKVTQSSRYLVKRTGEKVFLECVQDMDHENMFWYRQDPGLGLRLIYFSYDVKMKEKGDIPEGYSVSREKKERFSLILESASTNQTSMYLCASSPRGQRANVLTFGAGSRLTVL.

CDR3 sequence: CASSGQGLGGEQFF. The CDR3 DNA follows: TGTGCCAGCTCCGGACAGGGGTTGGGCGGTGAGCAGTTCTTC. V and J are TRBV18 and TRBJ2-1, with TRBD1 matching 9 bases. This CDR3 spans 14 amino acids. Germline loops: CDR1 KGHSH, CDR2 LQKENI. The junction had 9 bases not matched to a gene; V was cut back by 6 bases and J by 9 bases.

Worth noting for this clone: A far larger clone is only one base removed, so a read error is likely. The chain has TRBV6-4 and TRBJ2-7; tentatively, D is TRBD2 (5 bases). The CDR3 runs to 14 residues. Looked up from germline, CDR1 is MRHNA and CDR2 is SNTAGT. The germline V and J ends were trimmed by 6 bases and 2 bases, with 14 bases remaining between them. The CDR3 DNA follows: TGTGCCAGCAGATCAGGACCAGCGGCCTACGAGCAGTACTTC. Translated: CASRSGPAAYEQYF.

The CDR3 loop reads CASSLRWNTEAFF. Written as DNA, the CDR3 is TGTGCCAGCAGTTTAAGATGGAACACTGAAGCTTTCTTT. The gene calls are TRBV28 and TRBJ1-1; D gene ambiguous. CDR3 length: 13 amino acids. Trimming stripped 2 bases from V and 1 base from J, with 5 bases between. CDR1 MDHEN and CDR2 SYDVKM come from the germline V gene. Variable domain in full (rest from reference TRBV28 and TRBJ1-1): DVKVTQSSRYLVKRTGEKVFLECVQDMDHENMFWYRQDPGLGLRLIYFSYDVKMKEKGDIPEGYSVSREKKERFSLILESASTNQTSMYLCASSLRWNTEAFFGQGTRLTVV.

J is TRBJ2-5 and V is TRBV5-1; 7 nucleotides line up with TRBD1. The better agreement between TRBJ2-7 and the DNA end casts doubt on the J call. Germline assignment: CDR1 SGHRS and CDR2 YFSETQ. This CDR3 contains 15 residues. Here the CDR3 reads CASSGTATSNYEQYF. The CDR3 DNA is TGCGCCAGCAGCGGGACAGCTACCTCCAACTACGAGCAGTACTTC.